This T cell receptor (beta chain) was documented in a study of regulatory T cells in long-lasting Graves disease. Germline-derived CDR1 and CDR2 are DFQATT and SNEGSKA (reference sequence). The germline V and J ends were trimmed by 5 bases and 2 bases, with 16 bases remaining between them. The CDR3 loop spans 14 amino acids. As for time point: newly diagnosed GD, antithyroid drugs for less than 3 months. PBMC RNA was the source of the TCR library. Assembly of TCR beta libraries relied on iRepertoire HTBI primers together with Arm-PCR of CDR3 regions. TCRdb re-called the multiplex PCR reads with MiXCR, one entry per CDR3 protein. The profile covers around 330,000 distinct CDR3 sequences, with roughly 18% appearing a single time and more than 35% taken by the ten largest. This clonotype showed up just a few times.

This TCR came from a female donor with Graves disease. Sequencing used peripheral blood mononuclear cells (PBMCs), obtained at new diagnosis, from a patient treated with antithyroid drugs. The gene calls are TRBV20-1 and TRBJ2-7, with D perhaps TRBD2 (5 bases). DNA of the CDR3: TGCAGTGCTGGACTCCGTCGAGAGCCCTACGAGCAGTACTTC. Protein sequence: CSAGLRREPYEQYF.